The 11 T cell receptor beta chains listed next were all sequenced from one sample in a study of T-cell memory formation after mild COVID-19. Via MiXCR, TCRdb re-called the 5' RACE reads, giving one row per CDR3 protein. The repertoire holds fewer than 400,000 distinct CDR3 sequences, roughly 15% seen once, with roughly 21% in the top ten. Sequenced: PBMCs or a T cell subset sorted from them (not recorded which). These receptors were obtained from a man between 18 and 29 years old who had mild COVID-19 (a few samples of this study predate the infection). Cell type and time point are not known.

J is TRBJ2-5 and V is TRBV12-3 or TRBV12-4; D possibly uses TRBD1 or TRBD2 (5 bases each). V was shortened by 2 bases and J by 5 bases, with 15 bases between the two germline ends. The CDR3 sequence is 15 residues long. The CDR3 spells CASSLRGGGEETQYF. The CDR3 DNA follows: TGTGCCAGCAGTTTAAGGGGCGGTGGGGAGGAGACCCAGTACTTC.

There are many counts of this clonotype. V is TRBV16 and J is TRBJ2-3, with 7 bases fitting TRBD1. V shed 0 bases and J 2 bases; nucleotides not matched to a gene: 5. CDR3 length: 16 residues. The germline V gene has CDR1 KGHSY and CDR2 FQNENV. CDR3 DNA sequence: TGTGCCAGCAGCCAATCCATAGGGGGCGTCACAGATACGCAGTATTTT. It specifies CASSQSIGGVTDTQYF.

CDR3 in amino acids: CATQAGPTDTQYF. For the CDR3, the DNA is TGTGCCACCCAGGCAGGGCCCACAGATACGCAGTATTTT. V and J are TRBV7-9 and TRBJ2-3, with D tentatively TRBD1 (5 bases). CDR3 size: 13 residues. Germline-derived CDR1 and CDR2 are SEHNR and FQNEAQ (reference sequence). V was trimmed by 10 bases and J by 2 bases, leaving 13 bases between them.

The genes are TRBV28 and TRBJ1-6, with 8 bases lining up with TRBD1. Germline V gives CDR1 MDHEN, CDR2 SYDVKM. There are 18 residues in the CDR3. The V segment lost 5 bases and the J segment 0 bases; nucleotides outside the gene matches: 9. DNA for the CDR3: TGTGCCAGCAGTCTAATGACAGGGGACCTCTCCTATAATTCACCCCTCCACTTT. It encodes CASSLMTGDLSYNSPLHF.

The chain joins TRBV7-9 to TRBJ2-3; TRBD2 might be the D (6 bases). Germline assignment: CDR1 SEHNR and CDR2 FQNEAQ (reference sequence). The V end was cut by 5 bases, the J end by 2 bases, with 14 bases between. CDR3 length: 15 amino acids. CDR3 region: CASSARLRDTDTQYF. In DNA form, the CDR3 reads TGTGCCAGCAGCGCCCGCCTGCGGGACACAGATACGCAGTATTTT.

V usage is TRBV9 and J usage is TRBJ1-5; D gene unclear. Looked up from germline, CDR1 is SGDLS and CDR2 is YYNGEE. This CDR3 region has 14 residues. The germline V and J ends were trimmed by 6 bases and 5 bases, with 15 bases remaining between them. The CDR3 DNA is TGTGCCAGCACCCCCGGCAGCGCAGATCAGCCCCAGCATTTT. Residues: CASTPGSADQPQHF. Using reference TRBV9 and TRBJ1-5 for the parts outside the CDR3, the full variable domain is DSGVTQTPKHLITATGQRVTLRCSPRSGDLSVYWYQQSLDQGLQFLIQYYNGEERAKGNILERFSAQQFPDLHSELNLSSLELGDSALYFCASTPGSADQPQHFGDGTRLSIL.

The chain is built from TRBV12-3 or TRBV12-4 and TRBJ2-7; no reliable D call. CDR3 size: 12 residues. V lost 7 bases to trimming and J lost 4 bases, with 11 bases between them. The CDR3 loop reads CASKSGSYEQYF. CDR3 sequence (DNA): TGTGCCAGCAAATCAGGCTCATACGAGCAGTACTTC.

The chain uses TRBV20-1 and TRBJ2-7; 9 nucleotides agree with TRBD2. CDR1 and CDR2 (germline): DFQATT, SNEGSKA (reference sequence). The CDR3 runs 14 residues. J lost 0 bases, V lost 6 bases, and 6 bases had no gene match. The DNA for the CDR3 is TGCAGTGCGCTTAGCGGGGGAGACTCCTACGAGCAGTACTTC. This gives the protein CSALSGGDSYEQYF.

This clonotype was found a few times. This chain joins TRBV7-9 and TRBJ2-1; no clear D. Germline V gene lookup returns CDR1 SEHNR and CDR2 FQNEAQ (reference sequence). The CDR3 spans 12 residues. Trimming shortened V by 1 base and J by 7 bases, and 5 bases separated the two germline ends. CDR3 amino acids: CASSLGWNEQFF. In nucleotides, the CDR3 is TGTGCCAGCAGCTTAGGGTGGAATGAGCAGTTCTTC.

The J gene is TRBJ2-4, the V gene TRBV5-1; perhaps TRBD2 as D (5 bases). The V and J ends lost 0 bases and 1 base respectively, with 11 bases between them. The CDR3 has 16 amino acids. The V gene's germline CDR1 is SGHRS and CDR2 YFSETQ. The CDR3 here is CASSLDRGTAKNIQYF. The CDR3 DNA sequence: TGCGCCAGCAGCTTGGATCGGGGTACGGCCAAAAACATTCAGTACTTC.

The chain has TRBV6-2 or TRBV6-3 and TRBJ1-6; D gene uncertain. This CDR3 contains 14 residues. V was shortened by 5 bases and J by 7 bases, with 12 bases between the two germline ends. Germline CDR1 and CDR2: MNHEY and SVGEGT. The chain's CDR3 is CASSLTWRNSPLHF. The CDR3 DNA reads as TGTGCCAGCAGTCTTACGTGGCGGAATTCACCCCTCCACTTT.